This T cell receptor (beta chain) is from a study of blood T cell repertoires in COVID-19. Produced via immunoSEQ multiplex PCR; TCRdb's table is partial and in-frame only. The table lists around 310,000 clones, 90% of them singletons, with roughly 6.8% in the top ten. V lost 0 bases to trimming and J lost 6 bases, with 9 bases between them. In germline, CDR1 is MNHNY, CDR2 SVGAGI (reference sequence). The CDR3 runs 13 residues. The receptor's source is a woman aged 25 to 39 with COVID-19, enrolled during active disease. Specimen: peripheral blood. J is TRBJ2-7 and V is TRBV6-6; D unclear. In DNA, the CDR3 is TGTGCCAGCAGTTACTCTAAACAAACCGAGCAGTACTTC. Its translation: CASSYSKQTEQYF.